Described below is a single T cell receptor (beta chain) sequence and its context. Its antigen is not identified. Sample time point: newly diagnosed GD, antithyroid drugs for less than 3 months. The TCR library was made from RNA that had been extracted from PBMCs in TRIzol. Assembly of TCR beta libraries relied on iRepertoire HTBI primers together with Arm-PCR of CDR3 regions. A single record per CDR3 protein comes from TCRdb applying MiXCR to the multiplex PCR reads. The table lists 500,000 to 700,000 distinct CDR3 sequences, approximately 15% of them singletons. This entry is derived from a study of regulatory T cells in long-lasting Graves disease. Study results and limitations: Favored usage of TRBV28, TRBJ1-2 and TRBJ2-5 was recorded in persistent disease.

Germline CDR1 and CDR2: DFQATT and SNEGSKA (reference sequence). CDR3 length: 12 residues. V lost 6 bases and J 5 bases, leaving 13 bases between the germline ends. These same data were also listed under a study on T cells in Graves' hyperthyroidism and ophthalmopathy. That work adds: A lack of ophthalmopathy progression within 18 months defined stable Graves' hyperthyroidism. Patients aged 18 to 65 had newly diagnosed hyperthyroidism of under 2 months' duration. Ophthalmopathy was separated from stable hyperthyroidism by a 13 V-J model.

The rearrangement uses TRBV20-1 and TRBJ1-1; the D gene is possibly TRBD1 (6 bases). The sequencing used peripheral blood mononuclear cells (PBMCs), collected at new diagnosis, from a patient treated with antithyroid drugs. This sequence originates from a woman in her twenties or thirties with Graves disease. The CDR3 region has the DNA TGCAGTGCGACCTCAGGGGTTACTGAAGCTTTCTTT. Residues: CSATSGVTEAFF.